The 3 T cell receptor beta chains given below trace back to one sample, sequenced in a study of shared clonotypes between healthy human individuals. Naive CD8 populations comprised CD45RO-negative cells positively selected for CCR7, excluding terminally differentiated effector memory CD45RA+ cells. The repertoire was sequenced with immunoSEQ multiplex PCR; TCRdb's copy has only in-frame clones and lacks some. The table includes some 2.1 million clones, roughly 95% detected once. The sample taken for sequencing was naive CD8+ T cells sorted from blood. The receptors originated from a man aged 18 to 30 in good health.

V gene TRBV10-2 combines with J gene TRBJ2-1; TRBD2 agrees at 13 bases. The ends lost 4 bases at V and 8 bases at J; junction bases unmatched: 17. The CDR3 sequence is 19 residues long. The germline gives CDR1 WSHSY, CDR2 SAAADI. Written as DNA, the CDR3 is TGCGCCAGCAGTGCTGGACTAGCGGGGGCCGCTCGAGATAAGGATGAGCAGTTCTTC. It translates to CASSAGLAGAARDKDEQFF.

The V gene is TRBV7-8, the J gene TRBJ1-1; 7 bases are shared with TRBD1. CDR1 is SGHVS, CDR2 FQNEAQ, per germline. J gave up 5 bases and V 5 bases, and 5 bases lay outside the gene matches. The CDR3 length is 13 residues. DNA for the CDR3: TGTGCCAGCAGCGTCGGGACAGATACTGAAGCTTTCTTT. This encodes CASSVGTDTEAFF.

The genes are TRBV7-9 and TRBJ2-7, with TRBD1 as a possible D gene (7 bases). This CDR3 spans 14 amino acids. The V end was cut by 4 bases, the J end by 6 bases, with 16 bases between. Per the germline V gene, CDR1 is SEHNR and CDR2 is FQNEAQ (reference sequence). CDR3 DNA sequence: TGTGCCAGCAGCTCCCCAGGGGGGAGCGGCGAGCAGTACTTC. It translates to CASSSPGGSGEQYF.